The next 16 T cell receptor beta chains were all read from a single sample in a study of a mutant IDH1 vaccine in newly diagnosed glioma. Time point here: week 23, last vaccination. A single vaccine dose contained 300 ug of mutant IDH1 20-mer peptide, and topical imiquimod was used with it. Their antigens remain unidentified. Clones were sequenced by immunoSEQ multiplex PCR, and TCRdb holds only the in-frame ones, with some missing. The table has tens of thousands of clones, 81% seen once; the top ten hold 5% to 6.5%. Specimen: PBMCs, collected from a glioma patient whose treatment included an IDH1 peptide vaccine. Source of these receptors: a man in his forties or fifties with glioma.

The chain carries TRBV5-1 and TRBJ2-5, with D maybe TRBD2 (6 bases). Germline V gene data show CDR1 as SGHRS and CDR2 as YFSETQ. The CDR3 totals 15 residues. V lost 1 base, J lost 1 base, and 11 bases lay in between. CDR3 in amino acids: CASSLRGLSQETQYF. The CDR3 nucleotides read TGCGCCAGCAGCTTGAGAGGACTATCCCAAGAGACCCAGTACTTC.

The chain recombines TRBV21-1 with TRBJ1-2. TRBV21-1 is described as a pseudogene. The CDR3 totals 18 residues. CDR3 residues: CASSKSSGSSLANYGYTF. In DNA form, the CDR3 reads TGTGCCAGCAGCAAAAGCTCCGGATCCTCGTTAGCTAACTATGGCTACACCTTC.

This sequence joins TRBV19 and TRBJ1-1; TRBD1 is a possible D gene (6 bases). V was shortened by 7 bases and J by 1 base, with 16 bases between the two germline ends. Germline-derived CDR1 and CDR2 are LNHDA and SQIVND (reference sequence). The length of the CDR3 is 15 residues. Here the CDR3 reads CASTQRGARNTEAFF. The CDR3 DNA follows: TGTGCCAGTACCCAGCGGGGGGCTAGGAACACTGAAGCTTTCTTT.

The chain is built from TRBV2 and TRBJ2-5; TRBD2 matches 16 bases. The CDR3 is 17 residues long. J lost 5 bases, V lost 6 bases, and 9 bases had no gene match. Germline V gives CDR1 SNHLY, CDR2 FYNNEI. CDR3 region: CASRETGTSGRAETQYF. Here the CDR3 DNA reads TGTGCCAGCAGGGAAACCGGGACTAGCGGGAGGGCCGAGACCCAGTACTTC.

This clone turned up a few times. The chain carries TRBV30 and TRBJ1-1; D uncertain. The germline V gene has CDR1 GTSNPN and CDR2 SVGIG (reference sequence). V was shortened by 0 bases and J by 8 bases, with 10 bases between the two germline ends. This CDR3 region has 12 residues. CDR3 amino acids: CAWSVVRQEAFF. CDR3 nucleotides: TGTGCCTGGAGTGTAGTTCGGCAGGAAGCTTTCTTT.

The genes are TRBV19 and TRBJ1-2, with 8 bases that match TRBD1. The germline CDR1 and CDR2 sequences are LNHDA and SQIVND (reference sequence). With 7 bases clipped from V and 4 bases from J, the junction kept 14 bases outside the gene matches. This CDR3 contains 16 residues. The CDR3 protein is CASTTRAGQAGYGYTF. The DNA of the CDR3 is TGTGCCAGTACCACGCGGGCGGGACAGGCTGGCTATGGCTACACCTTC.

The CDR3, as DNA: TGTGCCATCAGTGAATCTAGCGGGGGGGTCGGGACCCAGTACTTC. It yields the protein CAISESSGGVGTQYF. The chain links TRBV10-3 to TRBJ2-5; 12 nucleotides match TRBD2. The CDR3 covers 15 residues. V trimming: 3 bases; J trimming: 7 bases; junction bases outside the gene matches: 6. CDR1 is ENHRY, CDR2 SYGVKD, per germline.

The rearrangement links TRBV27 to TRBJ2-7; D gene unclear. The CDR3 extends over 15 amino acids. The V end lost 2 bases, the J end lost 4 bases, and 15 bases lay between the germline ends. From germline, CDR1 is MNHEY and CDR2 SMNVEV (reference sequence). This CDR3 is CASSLPVWTEYEQYF. In DNA, the CDR3 is TGTGCCAGCAGTTTACCCGTCTGGACGGAGTACGAGCAGTACTTC.

V gene TRBV6-1 combines with J gene TRBJ1-4; D gene ambiguous. This CDR3 spans 13 amino acids. Germline CDR1 MNHNS, CDR2 SASEGT. V lost 6 bases to trimming and J lost 5 bases, with 10 bases between them. The CDR3 DNA reads TGTGCCAGCAGGACGGATACGAATGAAAAACTGTTTTTT. Amino acids: CASRTDTNEKLFF.

V gene TRBV6-5 combines with J gene TRBJ1-6; D gene ambiguous. The length of the CDR3 is 14 residues. Deletions cut 2 bases from V and 8 bases from J, with 10 bases between. Germline V CDR1 and CDR2: MNHEY, SVGAGI. The CDR3 protein is CASSYTGTYSPLHF. The CDR3 DNA reads as TGTGCCAGCAGTTACACTGGAACCTATTCACCCCTCCACTTT.

V gene TRBV10-3 combines with J gene TRBJ2-5, with 7 bases fitting TRBD2. Per germline, CDR1 ENHRY and CDR2 SYGVKD. The CDR3 is 13 amino acids. The trim removed 8 bases at V and 1 base at J, leaving 4 bases unmatched. The CDR3 DNA reads as TGTGCCATCTCTTCGGGGGGCCAAGAGACCCAGTACTTC. Protein product: CAISSGGQETQYF.

The chain is built from TRBV5-5 and TRBJ2-7; TRBD1 might be the D (6 bases). CDR1 is SGHKS, CDR2 YYEKEE, per germline (reference sequence). The CDR3 runs 15 residues. With 0 bases removed from V and 2 bases from J, the gap between germline ends came to 12 bases. The CDR3 is CASSLVGTTTYEQYF. The CDR3 nucleotides are TGTGCCAGCAGCTTGGTTGGGACAACTACCTACGAGCAGTACTTC.

V is TRBV4-3 and J is TRBJ1-5, with D perhaps matching TRBD1 (5 bases). The ends were cut back, 0 bases at V and 2 bases at J, with 14 bases in the middle. This CDR3 region has 17 residues. Germline-derived CDR1 and CDR2 are LGHNA and YSLEER. CDR3 in amino acids: CASSQDPRGIGNQPQHF. The DNA of the CDR3 is TGCGCCAGCAGCCAAGATCCTCGGGGGATCGGCAATCAGCCCCAGCATTTT.

The CDR3 region is CASSSRDSAYEQYF. Written as DNA, the CDR3 is TGTGCCAGCAGTTCCAGGGACAGTGCCTACGAGCAGTACTTC. V gene TRBV27 combines with J gene TRBJ2-7; 7 nucleotides agree with TRBD1. Germline-derived CDR1 and CDR2 are MNHEY and SMNVEV (reference sequence). Trimming at V came to 4 bases and at J to 2 bases, leaving 5 bases not matched to a gene. The CDR3 loop spans 14 amino acids.

This chain joins TRBV15 and TRBJ1-3; TRBD1 matches at 8 bases. This CDR3 contains 17 residues. From germline, CDR1 is LNHNV and CDR2 YYDKDF (reference sequence). Germline trimming cut 1 base from V and 0 bases from J; bases unmatched to any gene: 5. The CDR3 DNA follows: TGTGCCACCAGCAGAGCGAAGGGACAGGTCTCTGGAAACACCATATATTTT. As protein: CATSRAKGQVSGNTIYF. Together with reference TRBV15 and TRBJ1-3, the CDR3 gives the full variable domain: DAMVIQNPRYQVTQFGKPVTLSCSQTLNHNVMYWYQQKSSQAPKLLFHYYDKDFNNEADTPDNFQSRRPNTSFCFLDIRSPGLGDTAMYLCATSRAKGQVSGNTIYFGEGSWLTVV.

The CDR3 protein is CASSFFESSGNTIYF. Here the CDR3 DNA reads TGTGCCAGCAGCTTTTTCGAGAGCTCTGGAAACACCATATATTTT. The rearrangement joins TRBV7-2 to TRBJ1-3, with D uncertain. Between the trimmed V and J ends, which lost 3 bases and 0 bases, there was a span of 9 bases. Germline V lookup: CDR1 SGHTA, CDR2 FQGNSA. The CDR3 covers 15 residues.